This T cell receptor beta chain was captured by sequencing in a study of blood T cell repertoires in COVID-19. In the study overall: Nucleic acid was either cDNA or gDNA, and it came from T cells, B-cell-depleted T cells, or PBMCs.

Losses at the gene ends were 5 bases for V and 4 bases for J; bases not matched to a gene: 4. Germline V CDR1 and CDR2: SGHTA, FQGTGA. This CDR3 is built from 13 residues. The authors' processing: Amplification from reference gene primers served as the basis for estimated nucleated cell counts. The data were produced by immunoSEQ multiplex PCR, yet TCRdb's version contains in-frame clones alone and is incomplete. V and J calls plus clone size are reproduced from that table; the DNA served to infer D and trimming. The sample carries 70,000 or so clones, around 84% recorded once. The specimen was peripheral blood. The clonotype comes from an elderly woman with acute or convalescent COVID-19. The chain joins TRBV7-3 to TRBJ1-2; 7 bases line up with TRBD1. The CDR3 DNA is TGTGCCAGCAGCCGGGACAGAGGCTATGGCTACACCTTC. It yields the protein CASSRDRGYGYTF.